What follows describes a single T cell receptor beta chain. Its antigen remains unknown. This sample was taken from a study of CD8+CD57+ T cells in acquired aplastic anemia. Study overall: Healthy donor CD4+ cell samples had a mean of around 11 million reads. Whole-study results and caveats: A set of about 28 CD8+ CDR3 sequences was shared between patients and controls, and these sequences appeared highly expressed in patients. CD8+ Simpson's diversity did not differ significantly between patients and controls.

V was pared by 5 bases and J by 4 bases, with 6 bases of the junction left unmatched. Germline CDR1 and CDR2: SEHNR and FQNEAQ (reference sequence). The CDR3 consists of 15 residues. Using genomic DNA as the template, TCR beta VDJ and CDR3 profiling was carried out. TCRdb independently ran MiXCR on the reads; one entry per CDR3 protein. Altogether about 190,000 distinct CDR3 sequences are present, 54% being singletons, with the ten largest covering 16%. The sequencing input was sorted CD4+, CD8+, or CD8+CD57+ T cells (not recorded which) from PBMCs. The J gene is TRBJ2-3, the V gene TRBV7-9, with 10 nucleotides matching TRBD2. The origin of this receptor is a human donor in good health, serving as a control. In nucleotides, the CDR3 is TGTGCCAGCAGCGTAACTAGCGGGGCATCAGATACGCAGTATTTT. Translation: CASSVTSGASDTQYF.